The TCR beta chain described here comes from a study of blood T cell repertoires in COVID-19. The overall study: Collection of acute and convalescent COVID-19 samples took place in the United States, Italy and Spain. Nucleic acid was either cDNA or gDNA, and it came from T cells, B-cell-depleted T cells, or PBMCs.

This CDR3 is 15 amino acids long. V lost 7 bases, J lost 0 bases, and 12 bases lay in between. Germline V gene data show CDR1 as SGHVS and CDR2 as FNYEAQ. Original data processing: Cell counts per sample came from amplifying reference gene primers. Profiled with immunoSEQ multiplex PCR; TCRdb holds only in-frame clones, not every one. That table supplies the V and J calls and clone size; D and trimming were determined from the DNA. The table includes roughly 120,000 clones, about two thirds detected once. The chain joins TRBV7-6 to TRBJ2-2; weak D call: TRBD2 (5 bases). This TCR was recovered from a human donor with acute or convalescent COVID-19. The donor label of this sample is uncertain. The sequencing sample was made of peripheral blood. CDR3 in amino acids: CASTPGTPNTGELFF. Here the CDR3 DNA reads TGTGCCAGCACCCCGGGAACTCCGAACACCGGGGAGCTGTTTTTT.